The 13 T cell receptor beta chains below all came from one sample that was sequenced in a study of human T cells and chemical hapten exposure. As to time point: pre-sensitization, week 0. Treatment given: therapeutic diphenylcyclopropenone sensitization with weekly scalp DPC. From the RACE reads, TCRdb called clonotypes with MiXCR, one entry per CDR3 protein. The repertoire consists of about 270,000 distinct CDR3 sequences, with 7.7% occurring once and the leading ten covering more than 1%. The input for sequencing was whole blood, taken in connection with sensitization to the hapten diphenylcyclopropenone (DPC). Every receptor here comes from a man between 18 and 29 years old with alopecia areata. Some clones in this sample may be carry-over from other donors' samples.

This clonotype was picked up a small number of times. DNA for the CDR3: TGTGCCAGCAGCTCGTCATGGAAGGTCTACGAGCAGTACTTC. It specifies CASSSSWKVYEQYF. The chain couples TRBV7-9 to TRBJ2-7; D unresolved. The CDR3 totals 14 residues. V lost 4 bases and J 3 bases, leaving 13 bases between the germline ends. Germline V gene lookup returns CDR1 SEHNR and CDR2 FQNEAQ (reference sequence).

This clonotype was found a few times. The chain is built from TRBV5-1 and TRBJ2-7; D is perhaps TRBD1 or TRBD2 (6 bases each). The CDR3 covers 13 residues. With 4 bases removed from V and 4 bases from J, the gap between germline ends came to 12 bases. CDR1 SGHRS and CDR2 YFSETQ come from the germline V gene. CDR3 sequence reads: CASSPGAGYEQYV. CDR3 coding DNA: TGCGCCAGCAGCCCGGGGGCTGGTTACGAGCAGTACGTC.

This clonotype was seen at least ten times. The chain carries TRBV6-1 and TRBJ1-6; D is undetermined. This CDR3 is built from 14 residues. V gave up 2 bases and J gave up 9 bases, with 11 bases separating them. Germline-derived CDR1 and CDR2 are MNHNS and SASEGT. The CDR3 bases are TGTGCCAGCAGTGAACGGGGAAGCGGTTCACCCCTCCACTTT. Its protein is CASSERGSGSPLHF.

This clonotype has just a few counts. The J gene is TRBJ2-1, the V gene TRBV14; 8 bases align to TRBD2. Germline CDR1 SGHDN, CDR2 FVKESK. The CDR3 totals 15 residues. V shed 2 bases and J 9 bases; nucleotides not matched to a gene: 9. CDR3 protein: CASSQLGGLETEQFF. DNA for the CDR3: TGTGCCAGCAGCCAACTGGGGGGACTAGAAACTGAGCAGTTCTTC.

The chain joins TRBV9 to TRBJ2-7; D may correspond to TRBD1 or TRBD2 (5 bases each). Germline loops: CDR1 SGDLS, CDR2 YYNGEE. The V and J ends lost 1 base and 2 bases respectively, with 13 bases between them. The CDR3 spans 15 residues. This CDR3 reads CASSVRGENTYEQYF. CDR3 bases: TGTGCCAGCAGCGTACGAGGGGAAAATACCTACGAGCAGTACTTC.

V is TRBV29-1 and J is TRBJ1-6; D is unclear. The CDR3 is 13 amino acids. CDR1 is SQVTM, CDR2 ANQGSEA, per germline. Deletions cut 4 bases from V and 10 bases from J, with 14 bases between. The CDR3, as DNA: TGCAGCGTTGGAGAGGGTGATTCATCACCCCTCCACTTT. Amino acids: CSVGEGDSSPLHF.

This clonotype was seen many times. The chain is built from TRBV9 and TRBJ1-1, with D unresolved. From germline, CDR1 is SGDLS and CDR2 YYNGEE. The CDR3 is 15 amino acids. V lost 4 bases and J 0 bases, leaving 13 bases between the germline ends. The CDR3 nucleotides are TGTGCCAGCAGCTTCCAAGACGGATTGAACACTGAAGCTTTCTTT. Amino acids: CASSFQDGLNTEAFF.

This clonotype was seen a few times. V and J are TRBV3-1 and TRBJ2-5; D is uncertain. The CDR3 consists of 14 residues. The ends were cut back, 0 bases at V and 7 bases at J, with 12 bases in the middle. Germline assignment: CDR1 LGHDT and CDR2 YNNKEL (reference sequence). The CDR3 loop is CASSQEPEVPTQYF. The CDR3 coding sequence is TGTGCCAGCAGCCAAGAACCCGAAGTGCCGACCCAGTACTTC.

This clonotype was recorded many times. The CDR3 loop reads CSVSDRLNTEAFF. Written as DNA, the CDR3 is TGCAGCGTTTCAGACCGACTGAACACTGAAGCTTTCTTT. The V gene is TRBV29-1, the J gene TRBJ1-1; no definite D call. The CDR3 length is 13 residues. The V gene lost 5 bases and the J gene lost 0 bases, with 10 bases spanning the gap. Per germline, CDR1 SQVTM and CDR2 ANQGSEA.

This clonotype has more than one count but fewer than ten. The chain links TRBV3-1 to TRBJ1-6, with a tentative D call TRBD1 (5 bases). V was shortened by 0 bases and J by 5 bases, with 11 bases between the two germline ends. The CDR3 totals 16 residues. Germline CDR1 reads LGHDT; CDR2 reads YNNKEL (reference sequence). Here the CDR3 reads CASSQELDMNNSPLHF. The DNA of the CDR3 is TGTGCCAGCAGCCAAGAGTTGGACATGAATAATTCACCCCTCCACTTT.

This clonotype appeared a few times. The genes are TRBV11-2 and TRBJ2-5, with D unclear. Germline V lookup: CDR1 SGHAT, CDR2 FQNNGV. V shed 5 bases and J shed 6 bases, with 4 bases lying between them. CDR3 length: 10 amino acids. CDR3 loop: CASSGQTQYF. CDR3 DNA: TGTGCCAGCAGCGGTCAGACCCAGTACTTC.

This clonotype was recorded at least ten times. J is TRBJ2-6 and V is TRBV28; possibly TRBD1 or TRBD2 for D (5 bases each). This CDR3 spans 18 amino acids. The germline V gene has CDR1 MDHEN and CDR2 SYDVKM. V was clipped by 2 bases and J by 0 bases, with 14 bases between them. DNA of the CDR3: TGTGCCAGCAGTTTACCCAGAACTGGGGGCTCTGGGGCCAACGTCCTGACTTTC. Amino acids: CASSLPRTGGSGANVLTF.

There are a few counts of this clonotype. V gene TRBV5-5 combines with J gene TRBJ2-2; possibly TRBD1 for D (6 bases). Germline V lookup: CDR1 SGHKS, CDR2 YYEKEE (reference sequence). V dropped 4 bases and J dropped 4 bases, with 14 bases sitting between them. The CDR3 totals 15 residues. The CDR3 loop is CASSIRGTTTGELFF. CDR3 nucleotides: TGTGCCAGCAGCATAAGGGGGACGACCACCGGGGAGCTGTTTTTT. The variable domain in full, with the rest retrieved from reference TRBV5-5 and TRBJ2-2, is DAGVTQSPTHLIKTRGQQVTLRCSPISGHKSVSWYQQVLGQGPQFIFQYYEKEERGRGNFPDRFSARQFPNYSSELNVNALLLGDSALYLCASSIRGTTTGELFFGEGSRLTVL.